Described below is a single T cell receptor beta chain sequence and its context. No antigen is known for it. These data are taken from a study of cytotoxic CD8 clonotypes in ibrutinib-treated CLL. Whole-study context: Patients attained approximately 24 partial and 2 complete responses; at median about 74 months, about 15 remained remitted while around twelve progressed. Once treatment had gone on for a median of around eleven months, range 6 to 36, response samples were drawn.

The study, taken as a whole, reports: Stable or contracted on treatment, public clonotypes were also uncommon.

Repertoires were generated with immunoSEQ multiplex PCR, while TCRdb's copy carries only in-frame clones and drops some. The repertoire holds 60,000 or so clones, with 57% as singletons. The TCR comes from a human donor with chronic lymphocytic leukemia. The source material was PBMCs, sampled after 12 months of ibrutinib treatment.

CDR3 in DNA: TGTGCCAGCAGCTTAGTCAGGGGAAGGACTGAAGCTTTCTTT. Protein sequence: CASSLVRGRTEAFF. This chain uses TRBV7-2 with TRBJ1-1, with D possibly matching TRBD1 (6 bases). This CDR3 is built from 14 residues. Germline V lookup: CDR1 SGHTA, CDR2 FQGNSA. Trimming took off 1 base at V and 5 bases at J, with 11 bases between the two ends.